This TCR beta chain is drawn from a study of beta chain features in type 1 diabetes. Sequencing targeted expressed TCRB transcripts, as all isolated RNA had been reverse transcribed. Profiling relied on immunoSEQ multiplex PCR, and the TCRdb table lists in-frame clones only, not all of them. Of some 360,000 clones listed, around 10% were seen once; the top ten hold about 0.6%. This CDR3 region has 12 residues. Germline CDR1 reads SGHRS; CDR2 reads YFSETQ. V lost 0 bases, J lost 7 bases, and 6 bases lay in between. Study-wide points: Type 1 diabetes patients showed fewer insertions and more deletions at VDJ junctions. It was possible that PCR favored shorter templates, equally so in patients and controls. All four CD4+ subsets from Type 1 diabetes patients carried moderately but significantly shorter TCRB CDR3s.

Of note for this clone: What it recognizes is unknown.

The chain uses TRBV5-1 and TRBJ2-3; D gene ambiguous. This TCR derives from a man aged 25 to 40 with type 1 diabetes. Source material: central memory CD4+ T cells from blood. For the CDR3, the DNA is TGCGCCAGCAGCTTGGAAGGAAATACGCAGTATTTT. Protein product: CASSLEGNTQYF.